The rows below give T cell receptor beta chains drawn from one sample of a study of circulating and synovial CD4+ cells in juvenile arthritis. The protocol was immunoSEQ multiplex PCR, while the TCRdb copy is restricted to in-frame clones and leaves out a portion. Among about 33,000 clones listed, roughly 96% were seen once. Sequenced material: CD4+ T cells from blood. These receptors came from a human donor with juvenile idiopathic arthritis. Both conserved end residues are part of each CDR3. D genes are given only for firm matches. Some rows have no size entry. The others give once, few or many, or a class for an expanded clone.

TGTGCCAGCAGTTCCCCCTCACCCACGGCAGATACGCAGTATTTT	CASSSPSPTADTQYF	TRBJ2-3	TRBV28	.	.
TGTGCCAGCGCATTAGGGGGAACACAAGAGACCCAGTACTTC	CASALGGTQETQYF	TRBJ2-5	TRBV6-6	.	.
TGTGCCAGCAGTTTGGGACAGCTCTATGGCTACACCTTC	CASSLGQLYGYTF	TRBJ1-2	TRBV28	once	TRBD1
TGTGCCAGCAGCCCCGGGACAAACTATGGCTACACCTTC	CASSPGTNYGYTF	TRBJ1-2	TRBV7-2	.	.
TGTGCCAGCAGCGTAACCGGCCGACCGGGACAGGGGGAATCCGAGCAGTACTTC	CASSVTGRPGQGESEQYF	TRBJ2-7	TRBV9	.	TRBD1
TGCGCCAGCAGCCAAGCTTTCCCGACAGGGTCTGGGGCCAACGTCCTGACTTTC	CASSQAFPTGSGANVLTF	TRBJ2-6	TRBV4-3	.	TRBD1
TGTGCCAGCAGCTTAGCGCTAGTGGAAAACACTGAAGCTTTCTTT	CASSLALVENTEAFF	TRBJ1-1	TRBV7-8	.	.
TGTGCCAGCAGCCCCGGGACAGGCTTCTGGGAGCAGTTCTTC	CASSPGTGFWEQFF	TRBJ2-1	TRBV5-4	.	TRBD1
TGTGCCACCAGCAGAGCGACGGACAGGGTAATTGGGAACACCGGGGAGCTGTTTTTT	CATSRATDRVIGNTGELFF	TRBJ2-2	TRBV15	.	TRBD1
TGTGCCAGCAGCTCCCCAGGGGGCGTGCACTATGGCTACACCTTC	CASSSPGGVHYGYTF	TRBJ1-2	TRBV7-9	.	TRBD1
TGTGCCAGCAGTTCGGGGGAGCACTCTGGAAACACCATATATTTT	CASSSGEHSGNTIYF	TRBJ1-3	TRBV28	few	.
TGTGCCAGCAGCTTAGCTCGGGGGGCGAGCACAGATACGCAGTATTTT	CASSLARGASTDTQYF	TRBJ2-3	TRBV7-8	.	.
TGTGCCAGCGCTAGCGGGGGGGATACGCAGTATTTT	CASASGGDTQYF	TRBJ2-3	TRBV28	.	TRBD2
TGCGCCAGCAGCCAAGAGGGCAGGGGAAACACAGATACGCAGTATTTT	CASSQEGRGNTDTQYF	TRBJ2-3	TRBV4-3	.	.
TGTGCCAGCAGCTCCGGGACTAGTATTGATGAGCAGTTCTTC	CASSSGTSIDEQFF	TRBJ2-1	TRBV11-3	.	TRBD2
TGTGCCAGCAGTGCCGGACTTTCCACAGATACGCAGTATTTT	CASSAGLSTDTQYF	TRBJ2-3	TRBV6-1	.	.
TGTGCCAGCAGTTACCCAGGGGTTGGCTACACCTTC	CASSYPGVGYTF	TRBJ1-2	TRBV6-5	.	.
TGTGCCACCCGGGAGGGGATTACTTACGAGCAGTACTTC	CATREGITYEQYF	TRBJ2-7	TRBV28	.	TRBD2
TGTGCCAGCAGTTCACTAGCGGGAGTCTACAATGAGCAGTTCTTC	CASSSLAGVYNEQFF	TRBJ2-1	TRBV27	few	TRBD2
TGTGCCAGTAGTATAGGCCCAAGGGGACAGGCGGAATCCGCTAACTCTGGAAACACCATATATTTT	CASSIGPRGQAESANSGNTIYF	TRBJ1-3	TRBV19	.	TRBD1
TGTGCCAGCAGCTTATCGCCGGACAGGAACTATGGCTACACCTTC	CASSLSPDRNYGYTF	TRBJ1-2	TRBV7-2	.	TRBD1
TGTGCCAGTAGTAGGGGACAGGCGAAGAACACTGAAGCTTTCTTT	CASSRGQAKNTEAFF	TRBJ1-1	TRBV19	.	TRBD1
TGTGCCAGCAGCTTAGCCCGGACTAGCGGGATAAATGAGCAGTTCTTC	CASSLARTSGINEQFF	TRBJ2-1	TRBV7-3	.	TRBD2
TGTGCCAGCAGTTTACACAGGTCCTCCTACGAGCAGTACTTC	CASSLHRSSYEQYF	TRBJ2-7	TRBV27	.	.
TGTGCCAGTATCCAAGGGGGAATGGTTAATGAAAAACTGTTTTTT	CASIQGGMVNEKLFF	TRBJ1-4	TRBV19	.	.
TGTGCCAGTAGTACTGGCTCAGGCCTCTATGGCTACACCTTC	CASSTGSGLYGYTF	TRBJ1-2	TRBV19	.	.
TGTGCCAGCAGCTTTGCGTGGACAGGGGCCGAGCAGTACTTC	CASSFAWTGAEQYF	TRBJ2-7	TRBV5-6	.	TRBD1
TGTGCCAGCAGTCCGGGACTAGCGGGAGGGGGTGAGCAGTTCTTC	CASSPGLAGGGEQFF	TRBJ2-1	TRBV6-1	.	TRBD2
TGTGCCAGCAGCCCGGGACAGTTCAATCAGCCCCAGCATTTT	CASSPGQFNQPQHF	TRBJ1-5	TRBV27	.	TRBD1
TGTGCCAGCAGTTTAGGCAGTAATCCTAACTATGGCTACACCTTC	CASSLGSNPNYGYTF	TRBJ1-2	TRBV28	.	.
TGCGCCAGCAGCTTTGTTTCGTTACAGGGAGTAGGGGAGCAGTACTTC	CASSFVSLQGVGEQYF	TRBJ2-7	TRBV5-1	.	.
TGTGCCATCAGTGGAACAGGGAGAGGGGACACTGAAGCTTTCTTT	CAISGTGRGDTEAFF	TRBJ1-1	TRBV10-3	once	.
TGTGCCACCAGCAGAGATACTAGCGGGAGGGGTAGAAATGAGCAGTTCTTC	CATSRDTSGRGRNEQFF	TRBJ2-1	TRBV15	.	TRBD2
TGTGCCAGCTCACCCCCGAGCGCTGAAGCTTTCTTT	CASSPPSAEAFF	TRBJ1-1	TRBV18	.	.
TGTGCCAGCAGCTTGCCCACAGGGACGCAGTATTTT	CASSLPTGTQYF	TRBJ2-3	TRBV28	.	.
TGTGCCAGCTCACCCCCCGGCGGGAGTTACGAGCAGTTCTTC	CASSPPGGSYEQFF	TRBJ2-1	TRBV18	.	TRBD2
TGTGCCACTTCTACCAATCGGGTCCTGAACACCGGGGAGCTGTTTTTT	CATSTNRVLNTGELFF	TRBJ2-2	TRBV7-9	.	.
TGTGCCAGCAGCTTAAGCGGGGGGGCGAAAGATACGCAGTATTTT	CASSLSGGAKDTQYF	TRBJ2-3	TRBV7-9	.	TRBD2
TGTGCCAGCAGATCAGGGGGTACATATAATTCACCCCTCCACTTT	CASRSGGTYNSPLHF	TRBJ1-6	TRBV6-5	.	TRBD1
TGCGCCAGCCTTGGGGGGAGTTTATCCGGGGAGCTGTTTTTT	CASLGGSLSGELFF	TRBJ2-2	TRBV10-2	once	.
TGTGCCAGCAGCGTAGCCCCTAGCGACAACAATGAGCAGTTCTTC	CASSVAPSDNNEQFF	TRBJ2-1	TRBV9	.	.
TGTGCCAGCAGCTTGGGACAGGTGGGGTTCTATGGCTACACCTTC	CASSLGQVGFYGYTF	TRBJ1-2	TRBV5-4	.	.
TGTGCCAGCAGCCTCTCCCGGGTCAGCGGGGAGCTGTTTTTT	CASSLSRVSGELFF	TRBJ2-2	TRBV5-4	.	.
TGCGCCAGCAGACAAAGTTTGCGGGGGAACTATGGCTACACCTTC	CASRQSLRGNYGYTF	TRBJ1-2	TRBV4-3	.	.
TGTGCCAGCAGTGAAGCTGCGGGGTACATGAACACTGAAGCTTTCTTT	CASSEAAGYMNTEAFF	TRBJ1-1	TRBV6-1	.	.